This passage covers 26 T cell receptor beta chains from one sample sequenced in a study of T cell repertoires in cytomegalovirus infection. TCRdb ran MiXCR on the reads and lists one entry per CDR3 protein. The profile covers about 740,000 distinct CDR3 sequences, with approximately 34% appearing a single time and around 2.8% taken by the ten largest. Sequencing input: PBMCs. These receptors were obtained from a human donor in good health (CMV status not recorded). Some clones in this sample may be carry-over from other donors' samples.

This clonotype was counted a few times. V gene TRBV28 combines with J gene TRBJ1-4; TRBD1 is a possible D gene (6 bases). This CDR3 spans 13 amino acids. Germline-derived CDR1 and CDR2 are MDHEN and SYDVKM. The V end was cut by 6 bases, the J end by 7 bases, with 12 bases between. The CDR3 spells CASRLTGLEKLFF. CDR3 DNA sequence: TGTGCCAGCAGACTGACAGGACTTGAAAAACTGTTTTTT. The whole variable domain, filled in from reference TRBV28 and TRBJ1-4, reads DVKVTQSSRYLVKRTGEKVFLECVQDMDHENMFWYRQDPGLGLRLIYFSYDVKMKEKGDIPEGYSVSREKKERFSLILESASTNQTSMYLCASRLTGLEKLFFGSGTQLSVL.

To note about this clonotype: Possible read error: a much larger clone is one base away. The conserved final phenylalanine or tryptophan is absent from the CDR3, which likely points to a read error. The J gene is TRBJ2-1, the V gene TRBV12-3 or TRBV12-4, with a tentative D call TRBD1 (6 bases). V gave up 8 bases and J gave up 2 bases, with 13 bases separating them. CDR3 length: 14 amino acids. The CDR3 loop is CASQVGQPYNEQFL. CDR3 in DNA: TGTGCCAGCCAGGTGGGACAACCCTACAATGAGCAGTTCTTA.

V gene TRBV6-1 combines with J gene TRBJ1-1; D unresolved. Trimming took 6 bases from V and 1 from J, leaving 12 bases between them. There are 14 residues in the CDR3. Germline V gene sequence: CDR1 MNHNS, CDR2 SASEGT. CDR3 nucleotides: TGTGCCAGCAGGGAGGACCTATGGAACACTGAAGCTTTCTTT. As protein: CASREDLWNTEAFF.

The V gene is TRBV30, the J gene TRBJ2-7; D remains unclear. This CDR3 region has 15 residues. Deletions cut 0 bases from V and 4 bases from J, with 16 bases between. Germline loops: CDR1 GTSNPN, CDR2 SVGIG (reference sequence). The CDR3 region is CAWSVIGRGYYEQYF. The CDR3 DNA sequence: TGTGCCTGGAGTGTAATCGGCAGAGGCTATTACGAGCAGTACTTC. Full variable domain (missing parts from reference TRBV30 and TRBJ2-7): SQTIHQWPATLVQPVGSPLSLECTVEGTSNPNLYWYRQAAGRGLQLLFYSVGIGQISSEVPQNLSASRPQDRQFILSSKKLLLSDSGFYLCAWSVIGRGYYEQYFGPGTRLTVT.

This clonotype was recorded many times. The chain is built from TRBV6-5 and TRBJ2-1; possibly TRBD1 for D (5 bases). V was clipped by 2 bases and J by 0 bases, with 5 bases between them. The germline V gene encodes CDR1 MNHEY and CDR2 SVGAGI. The CDR3 is 14 amino acids. The CDR3 spells CASSYRGSYNEQFF. The DNA for the CDR3 is TGTGCCAGCAGTTACAGGGGCTCCTACAATGAGCAGTTCTTC.

This clonotype was detected only a few times. The V and J genes are TRBV28 and TRBJ2-7; D not certain. The ends were cut back, 6 bases at V and 6 bases at J, with 12 bases in the middle. This CDR3 is 12 amino acids long. CDR1 is MDHEN and CDR2 is SYDVKM in the germline V gene. The CDR3 here is CASSLTGAEQYF. CDR3 nucleotide sequence: TGTGCCAGCAGCCTCACGGGTGCCGAGCAGTACTTC.

This sequence joins TRBV2 and TRBJ1-6; D is uncertain. CDR1 and CDR2 from the germline V gene are SNHLY and FYNNEI. V dropped 1 base and J dropped 6 bases, with 10 bases sitting between them. CDR3 length: 15 residues. The CDR3: CASSEVAAINSPLHF. In nucleotides, the CDR3 is TGTGCCAGCAGTGAAGTGGCAGCTATTAATTCACCCCTCCACTTT.

This clonotype occurred a few times. This chain uses TRBV11-1 with TRBJ2-7; D remains unclear. Germline V CDR1 and CDR2: SGHAT, FQDESV (reference sequence). This CDR3 has 15 amino acids. The V gene lost 2 bases and the J gene lost 2 bases, with 13 bases spanning the gap. The CDR3 sequence: CASSLRAPDPYEQYF. Written as DNA, the CDR3 is TGTGCCAGCAGCTTACGAGCTCCCGATCCCTACGAGCAGTACTTC.

The chain combines TRBV6-1 with TRBJ1-5, with unresolved D. With 4 bases removed from V and 4 bases from J, the gap between germline ends came to 11 bases. The length of the CDR3 is 14 residues. CDR1 is MNHNS, CDR2 SASEGT, per germline. The CDR3 DNA is TGTGCCAGCAGTGGGCAGTTAGGGAATCAGCCCCAGCATTTT. Translating it yields CASSGQLGNQPQHF.

This clonotype was found many times. This chain links TRBV7-2 with TRBJ2-3, with D maybe TRBD1 (5 bases). Trimming took off 0 bases at V and 4 bases at J, with 8 bases between the two ends. Per germline, CDR1 SGHTA and CDR2 FQGNSA. There are 14 residues in the CDR3. CDR3 residues: CASSLAQGPDTQYF. CDR3 bases: TGTGCCAGCAGCTTAGCGCAGGGCCCAGATACGCAGTATTTT.

This clonotype has more than one count but fewer than ten. J is TRBJ2-7 and V is TRBV7-9; D not certain. Germline CDR1 is SEHNR and CDR2 is FQNEAQ (reference sequence). The V end was cut by 0 bases, the J end by 6 bases, with 6 bases between. The CDR3 runs 12 residues. The CDR3 DNA is TGTGCCAGCAGCTTAGCAACCAGCGAGCAGTACTTC. It yields the protein CASSLATSEQYF.

This clonotype was counted between two and nine times. V is TRBV12-3 or TRBV12-4 and J is TRBJ2-6, with D perhaps TRBD1 (6 bases). The CDR3 spans 16 residues. Trimming cost V 5 bases and J 1 base, with 12 bases left between them. The CDR3 loop is CASSIYTGSGANVLTF. CDR3 DNA: TGTGCCAGCAGTATCTACACAGGGTCTGGGGCCAACGTCCTGACTTTC.

This clonotype was seen a few times. The CDR3 here is CAGSRTGPQDEQFF. Here the CDR3 DNA reads TGTGCCGGAAGTCGGACCGGTCCACAGGATGAGCAGTTCTTC. The chain recombines TRBV6-1 with TRBJ2-1, with D perhaps matching TRBD1 (5 bases). Per germline, CDR1 MNHNS and CDR2 SASEGT. V was trimmed by 11 bases and J by 8 bases, leaving 22 bases between them. The CDR3 totals 14 residues.

V is TRBV4-1 and J is TRBJ2-5, with 7 bases identical to TRBD2. This CDR3 spans 17 amino acids. Trimming removed 1 base from V and 5 bases from J; junction bases left unmatched: 13. The germline V gene encodes CDR1 MGHRA and CDR2 YSYEKL. CDR3 loop: CASSQGGGDRLRETQYF. CDR3 DNA: TGCGCCAGCAGCCAAGGGGGGGGGGACCGCCTTAGGGAGACCCAGTACTTC.

V usage is TRBV19 and J usage is TRBJ1-2, with TRBD1 matching 7 bases. The CDR3 has 16 amino acids. Germline trimming cut 2 bases from V and 7 bases from J; bases unmatched to any gene: 13. Germline-derived CDR1 and CDR2 are LNHDA and SQIVND (reference sequence). This chain's CDR3 is CASSITGAGRILGYTF. CDR3 sequence (DNA): TGTGCCAGTAGTATAACAGGGGCAGGACGGATCCTTGGCTACACCTTC.

J is TRBJ2-2 and V is TRBV28; D is perhaps TRBD2 (5 bases). Germline CDR1 is MDHEN and CDR2 is SYDVKM. The V and J ends lost 5 bases and 5 bases respectively, with 9 bases between them. The CDR3 has 13 residues. The CDR3 DNA sequence: TGTGCCAGCAGTGTAGCGATGACCGGGGAGCTGTTTTTT. Its translation: CASSVAMTGELFF.

This clonotype was found many times. The V call is TRBV6-1, the J call TRBJ2-7, with no clear D. V was shortened by 5 bases and J by 2 bases, with 16 bases between the two germline ends. Germline-derived CDR1 and CDR2 are MNHNS and SASEGT. CDR3 length: 15 residues. CDR3 DNA sequence: TGTGCCAGCAGTTATTACCGGGCAACCGCCTACGAGCAGTACTTC. It codes for CASSYYRATAYEQYF.

This clonotype was detected ten times or more. The rearrangement joins TRBV12-3 or TRBV12-4 to TRBJ1-4; 8 nucleotides match TRBD1. This CDR3 contains 15 residues. The V segment lost 4 bases and the J segment 7 bases; nucleotides outside the gene matches: 8. The CDR3 protein is CASSSTSGGSEKLFF. In DNA, the CDR3 is TGTGCCAGCAGTTCCACCTCAGGGGGCAGTGAAAAACTGTTTTTT.

This clonotype was found a few times. The chain couples TRBV7-8 to TRBJ1-4; D is ambiguous. CDR1 is SGHVS and CDR2 is FQNEAQ in the germline V gene. The CDR3 is 16 residues long. Trimming took 3 bases from V and 4 from J, leaving 15 bases between them. The CDR3 region has the DNA TGTGCCAGCAGCTTTTCATCGGGCAGCTTTAATGAAAAACTGTTTTTT. It codes for CASSFSSGSFNEKLFF.

The genes are TRBV2 and TRBJ1-3; D uncertain. V dropped 5 bases and J dropped 5 bases, with 7 bases sitting between them. CDR3 size: 12 residues. Germline lookup yields CDR1 SNHLY and CDR2 FYNNEI. CDR3 sequence: CASSFDRNTIYF. For the CDR3, the DNA is TGTGCCAGCAGTTTCGACAGAAACACCATATATTTT.

This chain links TRBV6-4 with TRBJ2-3, with TRBD2 identical over 10 bases. In germline, CDR1 is MRHNA, CDR2 SNTAGT. The CDR3 has 15 amino acids. V lost 6 bases, J lost 4 bases, and 7 bases stayed unmatched. In nucleotides, the CDR3 is TGTGCCAGCAGCCCCTCTAGCGGGGGTCCAGATACGCAGTATTTT. Protein sequence: CASSPSSGGPDTQYF.

About this clonotype: With a much larger clone just one base away, this may be a read error. This chain connects TRBV5-3 to TRBJ2-1, with D perhaps TRBD2 (5 bases). TRBV5-3 is placed among ORFs of uncertain function. This CDR3 region has 15 residues. Here the CDR3 DNA reads TGTGCCAGCAGCTTCGTGGGGAGCTCCTACAATGAGCAGTTCTTC. This translates into CASSFVGSSYNEQFF.

In the case of this clonotype: Sequence at one end of the junction differs from germline and may be a read error. The chain is built from TRBV10-3 and TRBJ1-2; 8 nucleotides match TRBD1. The CDR3 runs 15 residues. Per the germline V gene, CDR1 is ENHRY and CDR2 is SYGVKD. The CDR3 bases are TGTGACATCAGTGAGCAAAGGACAGGGAACTATGGCTACACCTTC. As protein: CDISEQRTGNYGYTF.

This clonotype has just one count. This sequence joins TRBV19 and TRBJ1-5; TRBD1 is a possible D gene (5 bases). The V gene's germline CDR1 is LNHDA and CDR2 SQIVND (reference sequence). Trimming shortened V by 9 bases and J by 9 bases, and 15 bases separated the two germline ends. The CDR3 totals 12 residues. The CDR3 reads CASRQGVRPQHF. The CDR3 DNA sequence: TGTGCCAGCCGGCAGGGAGTACGGCCCCAGCATTTT.

In its sample, this clonotype was seen a few times. The chain uses TRBV15 and TRBJ1-1, with D perhaps TRBD1 (6 bases). Germline CDR1 and CDR2: LNHNV and YYDKDF (reference sequence). CDR3 size: 14 residues. With 6 bases removed from V and 4 bases from J, the gap between germline ends came to 15 bases. This CDR3 reads CATRAQGTATEAFF. DNA of the CDR3: TGTGCCACCAGGGCCCAGGGGACGGCCACTGAAGCTTTCTTT.

The V call is TRBV20-1, the J call TRBJ2-2; 7 nucleotides agree with TRBD1. The V gene end was trimmed by 5 bases and the J gene end by 4 bases; junction bases not matched to a gene: 7. The CDR3 is 14 amino acids. Germline CDR1 is DFQATT and CDR2 is SNEGSKA (reference sequence). The CDR3 here is CSALGQTITGELFF. The CDR3 nucleotides are TGCAGTGCTCTGGGACAGACAATCACCGGGGAGCTGTTTTTT.